Below, 8 T cell receptor beta chains from the same sample are listed, as sequenced in a study of blood T cell repertoires in COVID-19. Repertoires were generated with immunoSEQ multiplex PCR, while TCRdb's copy carries only in-frame clones and drops some. This sample has more than 300,000 clones, with 90% found just once. The sample comprised PBMCs or T cells enriched from blood (not recorded which). The receptors shown here come from a woman younger than 45 who had been exposed to COVID-19.

The rearrangement joins TRBV6-5 to TRBJ1-3, with 11 bases fitting TRBD1. Losses at the gene ends were 4 bases for V and 0 bases for J; bases not matched to a gene: 2. Germline assignment: CDR1 MNHEY and CDR2 SVGAGI. The length of the CDR3 is 16 residues. This CDR3 is CASSWGTGGSGNTIYF. The DNA for the CDR3 is TGTGCCAGCAGTTGGGGGACAGGGGGCTCTGGAAACACCATATATTTT.

This sequence joins TRBV12-5 and TRBJ1-1; no clear D. V was trimmed by 2 bases and J by 10 bases, leaving 8 bases between them. The CDR3 is 11 residues long. Germline CDR1 and CDR2: LGHNT and FRNRAP. CDR3 in DNA: TGTGCTAGTGGTTTGTCCCTAGGAGCTTTCTTT. As protein: CASGLSLGAFF.

This clone was detected only a few times. V is TRBV29-1 and J is TRBJ1-1; D unresolved. This CDR3 has 12 residues. Germline assignment: CDR1 SQVTM and CDR2 ANQGSEA. With 6 bases removed from V and 13 bases from J, the gap between germline ends came to 21 bases. CDR3 residues: CSVQASAGLVFF. In DNA form, the CDR3 reads TGCAGCGTGCAGGCTTCAGCCGGTTTAGTTTTCTTT.

The chain employs TRBV4-2 and TRBJ1-2; 9 bases agree with TRBD1. CDR1 is LGHNA and CDR2 is YNFKEQ in the germline V gene. The V and J ends lost 0 bases and 4 bases, in that order; junction bases with no gene match: 6. This CDR3 is 16 amino acids long. Written as DNA, the CDR3 is TGTGCCAGCAGCCAAGATCAAAGGACAGGGGCCTATGGCTACACCTTC. As protein: CASSQDQRTGAYGYTF.

CDR3 loop: CATEGAGTGYTF. The CDR3 nucleotides read TGTGCCACGGAGGGGGCAGGGACTGGCTACACCTTC. The chain is built from TRBV2 and TRBJ1-2; 7 bases are shared with TRBD1. The ends lost 10 bases at V and 7 bases at J; junction bases unmatched: 9. Germline CDR1 SNHLY, CDR2 FYNNEI. This CDR3 comprises 12 residues. Full variable domain (remainder filled in from reference TRBV2 and TRBJ1-2): EPEVTQTPSHQVTQMGQEVILRCVPISNHLYFYWYRQILGQKVEFLVSFYNNEISEKSEIFDDQFSVERPDGSNFTLKIRSTKLEDSAMYFCATEGAGTGYTFGSGTRLTVV.

The genes are TRBV9 and TRBJ1-1, with D unresolved. The V end lost 3 bases, the J end lost 7 bases, and 16 bases lay between the germline ends. Germline CDR1 reads SGDLS; CDR2 reads YYNGEE. The CDR3 loop spans 14 amino acids. The CDR3 sequence is CASSAEILDVEAFF. Here the CDR3 DNA reads TGTGCCAGCAGCGCGGAAATACTAGATGTTGAAGCTTTCTTT.

The CDR3 spells CASSLLWGQGPYEQYF. CDR3 bases: TGTGCCAGCAGCCTCCTCTGGGGACAGGGCCCCTACGAGCAGTACTTC. The gene calls are TRBV7-2 and TRBJ2-7, with TRBD1 matching 9 bases. Germline V gene data show CDR1 as SGHTA and CDR2 as FQGNSA. V was pared by 5 bases and J by 2 bases, with 10 bases of the junction left unmatched. This CDR3 is 16 amino acids long.

This sequence joins TRBV4-1 and TRBJ1-2; 8 bases are a match to TRBD1. The CDR3 has 16 amino acids. Trimming removed 4 bases from V and 6 bases from J; junction bases left unmatched: 13. Germline values: CDR1 MGHRA, CDR2 YSYEKL. The CDR3 sequence: CASSPPQWGQVHGYTF. DNA of the CDR3: TGCGCCAGCAGCCCCCCACAATGGGGACAGGTACATGGCTACACCTTC.